This entry concerns a single T cell receptor beta chain. Antigen specificity is unknown. CDR1 GTSNPN and CDR2 SVGIG come from the germline V gene (reference sequence). After removal of 8 bases from V and 1 base from J, the junction contained 10 bases not matched to a gene. This CDR3 spans 15 amino acids. Method: immunoSEQ multiplex PCR; TCRdb's copy keeps in-frame clones and lacks some. Of 50,000 to 70,000 clones listed, roughly 85% were seen once; the top ten hold around 3.2%. The sample originates from a study of OX40 agonist ivuxolimab in advanced cancers. General study findings and limits: Expanded clones were, on average, more numerous in CD8+ T cells than in CD4+. At doses 0.1 to 3.0 mg/kg, CD4+ and CD8+ clones expanded. The authors also found low normalized T-cell clonal expansion in some nonresponders.

The sample consisted of CD4+ or CD8+ T cells sorted from blood, taken in a trial of the OX40 agonist ivuxolimab. The V and J genes are TRBV30 and TRBJ2-3; 9 bases agree with TRBD2. The sequence derives from an adult with an advanced solid tumor such as melanoma, head and neck, liver or kidney cancer. CDR3 sequence reads: CAGGRRGGRTDTQYF. The CDR3 coding sequence is TGTGCCGGGGGGAGGCGGGGGGGCCGCACAGATACGCAGTATTTT. Supplemented by reference TRBV30 and TRBJ2-3, the full variable domain reads SQTIHQWPATLVQPVGSPLSLECTVEGTSNPNLYWYRQAAGRGLQLLFYSVGIGQISSEVPQNLSASRPQDRQFILSSKKLLLSDSGFYLCAGGRRGGRTDTQYFGPGTRLTVL.